This is a list of T cell receptor beta chains from one sample in a study of CD8 T cell repertoires and HIV-1 epitope variants. No cognate antigen is known for these TCRs. Profiling relied on immunoSEQ multiplex PCR, and the TCRdb table lists in-frame clones only, not all of them. The sample records 5,200 or so clones, 60% to 70% being singletons. The sequenced sample consisted of cultured CD8+ T cells derived from PBMCs. These receptors were taken from a male donor with HIV. The CDR3 runs from the conserved cysteine through the conserved F or W. A D gene is named only where the DNA matches it firmly. Clone size is shown for a subset of rows, as once, few, many or a class of expanded clone.

j_gene,abundance,v_gene,d_gene,CDR3nt,CDR3aa
TRBJ1-3,-,TRBV27,TRBD1,TGTGCCAGCAGCGAAAGCAGGGGGCCTGGAAACACCATATATTTT,CASSESRGPGNTIYF
TRBJ1-2,-,TRBV5-8,TRBD1,TGTGCCAGCAGCCTAGGGGACAGCGGGAGGGGTGGCTACACCTTC,CASSLGDSGRGGYTF
TRBJ2-7,-,TRBV5-1,TRBD1,TGCGCCAGCAGCCGCGGACAGGTTGGGATTCTCGAGCAGTACTTC,CASSRGQVGILEQYF
TRBJ2-1,-,TRBV19,TRBD2,TGTGCCAGTAGTATACCGGGACTAGCGGGTTACAATGAGCAGTTCTTC,CASSIPGLAGYNEQFF
TRBJ2-3,-,TRBV7-6,-,TGTGCCAGCAGCTTAGGACAGCCCACAGATACGCAGTATTTT,CASSLGQPTDTQYF
TRBJ2-1,-,TRBV7-8,-,TGTGCCAGCAGCTTAGTAATCGGCAGGTCCTCCTACAATGAGCAGTTCTTC,CASSLVIGRSSYNEQFF
TRBJ2-7,-,TRBV7-2,TRBD1,TGTGCCAGCAGCTTGGGCCAGGGGGTAGCCGAGCAGTACTTC,CASSLGQGVAEQYF
TRBJ2-1,-,TRBV5-1,TRBD1,TGCGCCAGCAGCTTAATGCCTGGGACAGACAATGAGCAGTTCTTC,CASSLMPGTDNEQFF
TRBJ2-5,-,TRBV5-4,-,TGTGCCACCCCAGCGGAGACCCAGTACTTC,CATPAETQYF
TRBJ2-1,-,TRBV5-1,TRBD2,TGCGCCAGCAGCGTCTCCGGGACTACCTACAATGAGCAGTTCTTC,CASSVSGTTYNEQFF
TRBJ2-2,-,TRBV30,-,TGTGCCTGGATGAAGGGGGTGAACGGGGAGCTGTTTTTT,CAWMKGVNGELFF
TRBJ1-6,few,TRBV14,-,TGTGCCAGCAGCCTCGGGCTAGCAAATTCACCCCTCCACTTT,CASSLGLANSPLHF
TRBJ2-7,-,TRBV27,-,TGTGCCAGCAGGAACTGGGACTCCTACGAGCAGTACTTC,CASRNWDSYEQYF
TRBJ2-2,once,TRBV16,-,TGTGCCAGCAGCCAATCAAAGTCCCGGGCCGCCGGGGAGCTGTTTTTT,CASSQSKSRAAGELFF
TRBJ2-6,-,TRBV5-4,-,TGTGCCAGCAGCTTGGTGGGGCCTGGGGCCAACGTCCTGACTTTC,CASSLVGPGANVLTF
TRBJ1-2,few,TRBV25-1,-,TGTGCCAGCAGTGAACCCCCAGGGGACGGCTACACCTTC,CASSEPPGDGYTF
TRBJ1-6,few,TRBV27,-,TGTGCCAGCAGTTTATCCTTTCAGGGGAGCTCCTATAATTCACCCCTCCACTTT,CASSLSFQGSSYNSPLHF
TRBJ2-2,once,TRBV5-4,TRBD1,TGTGCCAGCAGCTCTACAGGGGTTCGCGCCGGGGAGCTGTTTTTT,CASSSTGVRAGELFF
TRBJ1-1,-,TRBV18,-,TGTGCCAGCTCACCCCGGGACCTATTAGGAAACACTGAAGCTTTCTTT,CASSPRDLLGNTEAFF
TRBJ2-3,once,TRBV2,TRBD2,TGTGCCAGCAGTGAAGCTGGCGGGGGGTCGACAGATACGCAGTATTTT,CASSEAGGGSTDTQYF
TRBJ2-1,few,TRBV7-9,-,TGTGCCAGCAGCCTCGGTCAGGGGCTAAACAATGAGCAGTTCTTC,CASSLGQGLNNEQFF
TRBJ2-2,-,TRBV5-1,-,TGCGCCAGCAGCTTGGATTTAGCAGAGCCGAACACCGGGGAGCTGTTTTTT,CASSLDLAEPNTGELFF
TRBJ2-7,-,TRBV27,-,TGTGCCAGCAGTTTTGGGGGGCAAAACGAGCAGTACTTC,CASSFGGQNEQYF
TRBJ1-5,-,TRBV19,-,TGTGCCAGTAAAGAAGGGGGGAGTTATAGCAATCAGCCCCAGCATTTT,CASKEGGSYSNQPQHF
TRBJ2-1,-,TRBV6-5,TRBD2,TGTGCCAGCAGATCTCCTAGCGGGAGTGAGCAGTTCTTC,CASRSPSGSEQFF
TRBJ2-7,-,TRBV2,TRBD1,TGTGCCAGCAGTGAGGCGTTCGGGACAGGGAACGAGCAGTACTTC,CASSEAFGTGNEQYF
TRBJ1-5,-,TRBV28,-,TGTGCCAGCAGCCTACTCGGGTTTGGCAATCAGCCCCAGCATTTT,CASSLLGFGNQPQHF
TRBJ2-2,-,TRBV5-4,-,TGTGCCAGCAGCCAGGGGATACCGGGGGAGCTGTTTTTT,CASSQGIPGELFF
TRBJ1-6,few,TRBV10-3,-,TGTGCCATCAGTGAGCAGTCCCCGGGACACGGGAATTCACCCCTCCACTTT,CAISEQSPGHGNSPLHF
TRBJ2-1,-,TRBV7-9,TRBD2,TGTGCCAGCAGCTTTTCGCCGGGACTAGCTCCTTACAATGAGCAGTTCTTC,CASSFSPGLAPYNEQFF
TRBJ1-5,few,TRBV7-2,-,TGTGCCAGCAGCCTTCGACCTAATCAGCCCCAGCATTTT,CASSLRPNQPQHF
TRBJ2-7,-,TRBV4-2,-,TGTGCCAGCAGCCAAGACTTCCGAACCTACGAGCAGTACTTC,CASSQDFRTYEQYF
TRBJ2-7,-,TRBV5-1,-,TGCGCCAGCAGCTTGGGCGACGGCGGATCCTACGAGCAGTACTTC,CASSLGDGGSYEQYF
TRBJ2-7,once,TRBV19,-,TGTGCCAGTAGTATCGGGGGATACGAGCAGTACTTC,CASSIGGYEQYF
TRBJ2-7,-,TRBV7-2,-,TGTGCCAGCAGCTTAGGAGGGTTGCGACAGATACCCTACGAGCAGTACTTC,CASSLGGLRQIPYEQYF
TRBJ1-1,few,TRBV27,-,TGTGCCAGCAGTTTTACTAGTTGGGGGCCAGAGGCTTTCTTT,CASSFTSWGPEAFF
TRBJ1-5,-,TRBV6-5,-,TGTGCCAGCAGGGCTAGCGGGCGCAATCAGCCCCAGCATTTT,CASRASGRNQPQHF
TRBJ2-7,-,TRBV5-1,TRBD2,TGCGCCAGCAGCTTGGTCGGCGGGAGCTACGAGCAGTACTTC,CASSLVGGSYEQYF
TRBJ2-7,-,TRBV11-2,TRBD2,TGTGCCAGCAGCCCCATCCGGCGGAGCGGGGGACGGTACGAGCAGTACTTC,CASSPIRRSGGRYEQYF
TRBJ2-7,-,TRBV27,-,TGTGCCAGCAGTTTCAGGACGCCGGACTACGAGCAGTACTTC,CASSFRTPDYEQYF
TRBJ2-7,-,TRBV28,TRBD1,TGTGCCAGCAGTCCAGGGACAGGGATCTACGAGCAGTACTTC,CASSPGTGIYEQYF